The TCR beta chain described here comes from a study of blood T cell repertoires in COVID-19. Study as a whole: Acute and convalescent COVID-19 specimens originated in the United States, Italy and Spain. The cDNA or gDNA used as material had been derived from T cells, B-cell-depleted T cells, or PBMCs.

In the source study's methods: Amplification of reference gene primers provided the estimated nucleated cell counts. Assay: immunoSEQ multiplex PCR; the TCRdb copy retains only in-frame clones and omits some. The V and J calls and clone size are taken from that table; D and trimming were inferred from the DNA. The table lists over 50,000 clones, approximately 83% of them singletons. The CDR3 has 15 residues. V shed 6 bases, J shed 4 bases, and the junction held 7 bases outside the gene matches. CDR1 MNHEY and CDR2 SMNVEV come from the germline V gene (reference sequence). This TCR came from a human donor in a cohort sampled during active COVID-19. The specimen was peripheral blood. This chain links TRBV27 with TRBJ1-1, with 11 bases lining up with TRBD1. The DNA of the CDR3 is TGTGCCAGCAGGGGAGCCGGGACAGGGGGCACTGAAGCTTTCTTT. Translating gives CASRGAGTGGTEAFF.